These 20 T cell receptor beta chains originate from one sample sequenced in a study of T cell repertoires in cytomegalovirus infection. TCRdb recomputed calls from the reads with MiXCR, one row per CDR3 protein. The sample contains 500,000 or so distinct CDR3 sequences, about 15% of which appear only once. Sequenced material: CD8+ T cells from PBMCs. These receptors were collected from a human donor in good health (CMV status not recorded). Some clones in this sample may be carry-over from other donors' samples.

In its sample, this clonotype was seen once. This is likely a read error, given that the CDR3 carries no conserved phenylalanine or tryptophan at its end. The DNA is omitted, as the CDR3 cannot be located on it reliably, and the CDR3 follows TCRdb's listing. The chain carries TRBV11-2 and TRBJ2-5; TRBD2, as called in the table, went unchecked against the DNA. The CDR3 is 14 amino acids long, termini counted. Germline V gives CDR1 SGHAT, CDR2 FQNNGV. The CDR3 reads CASSLQDSEDPHYL.

This clonotype was counted at least ten times. This chain links TRBV7-2 with TRBJ2-1; TRBD1 agrees at 9 bases. Germline V gene data show CDR1 as SGHTA and CDR2 as FQGNSA. Trimming removed 3 bases from V and 4 bases from J; junction bases left unmatched: 7. The CDR3 runs to 16 residues. For the CDR3, the DNA is TGTGCCAGCAGCTTCGACCGGGACAGGGCATACAATGAGCAGTTCTTC. Translating gives CASSFDRDRAYNEQFF.

This chain uses TRBV28 with TRBJ1-3; 7 bases map to TRBD1. The CDR3 is 18 amino acids. V shed 4 bases, J shed 0 bases, and the junction held 12 bases outside the gene matches. Germline V gene data show CDR1 as MDHEN and CDR2 as SYDVKM. The CDR3 is CASSSVITGTASGNTIYF. The CDR3 region has the DNA TGTGCCAGCAGTTCGGTTATTACCGGGACAGCCTCTGGAAACACCATATATTTT. Full variable domain (remainder filled in from reference TRBV28 and TRBJ1-3): DVKVTQSSRYLVKRTGEKVFLECVQDMDHENMFWYRQDPGLGLRLIYFSYDVKMKEKGDIPEGYSVSREKKERFSLILESASTNQTSMYLCASSSVITGTASGNTIYFGEGSWLTVV.

This clonotype was seen ten or more times. V is TRBV19 and J is TRBJ2-5; 8 nucleotides agree with TRBD2. Germline loops: CDR1 LNHDA, CDR2 SQIVND (reference sequence). The CDR3 extends over 15 amino acids. V trimming: 1 base; J trimming: 0 bases; junction bases outside the gene matches: 1. The CDR3 here is CASSIGAGDQETQYF. In nucleotides, the CDR3 is TGTGCCAGTAGTATAGGAGCGGGAGACCAAGAGACCCAGTACTTC.

J is TRBJ1-5 and V is TRBV7-9, with unresolved D. Trimming stripped 0 bases from V and 3 bases from J, with 9 bases between. CDR1 is SEHNR, CDR2 FQNEAQ, per germline (reference sequence). This CDR3 comprises 15 residues. The CDR3: CASSLASQHNQPQHF. The CDR3 DNA is TGTGCCAGCAGCTTAGCGAGCCAGCACAATCAGCCCCAGCATTTT.

Note on this clonotype: This sequence may be a read error, since a much larger clone differs from it by one base. The V and J genes are TRBV7-9 and TRBJ2-1; weak D call: TRBD2 (6 bases). Germline V gene sequence: CDR1 SEHNR, CDR2 FQNEAQ (reference sequence). The CDR3 covers 16 residues. The ends were cut back, 5 bases at V and 3 bases at J, with 17 bases in the middle. CDR3 bases: TGTGCCAGCAGCCCTAAAGGCGGGGAGAACTACAATGAGCAGTTCTTC. Translation: CASSPKGGENYNEQFF.

As to this clonotype: A much larger clone sits a single nucleotide away, making a read error possible. The conserved phenylalanine or tryptophan is not found at the CDR3 terminus, so this likely reflects a read error. The chain couples TRBV27 to TRBJ2-1; D is uncertain. This CDR3 has 13 residues. Trimming left V 7 bases short and J 4 bases short, with 11 bases between. Germline CDR1 and CDR2: MNHEY and SMNVEV (reference sequence). CDR3 loop: CASTLSKYNEQFL. CDR3 sequence (DNA): TGTGCCAGCACCCTTAGCAAGTACAATGAGCAGTTCTTG.

In its sample, this clonotype was seen many times. The genes are TRBV15 and TRBJ1-5; the D gene is possibly TRBD1 (6 bases). Per the germline V gene, CDR1 is LNHNV and CDR2 is YYDKDF (reference sequence). The CDR3 contains 14 residues. V was cut by 4 bases and J by 9 bases, with 16 bases left in between. For the CDR3, the DNA is TGTGCCACCAGCACCCGCACAGGGTCGAGGCCCCAGCATTTT. This translates into CATSTRTGSRPQHF. Supplemented by reference TRBV15 and TRBJ1-5, the full variable domain reads DAMVIQNPRYQVTQFGKPVTLSCSQTLNHNVMYWYQQKSSQAPKLLFHYYDKDFNNEADTPDNFQSRRPNTSFCFLDIRSPGLGDTAMYLCATSTRTGSRPQHFGDGTRLSIL.

Comment on this clonotype: Since the CDR3 does not end with the conserved phenylalanine or tryptophan, this likely comes from a read error. This chain joins TRBV4-1 and TRBJ2-7; D is possibly TRBD2 (6 bases). V was shortened by 1 base and J by 6 bases, with 10 bases between the two germline ends. CDR3 length: 13 amino acids. The germline V gene has CDR1 MGHRA and CDR2 YSYEKL. CDR3 sequence (DNA): TGCGCCAGCAGCCAAGGCGGGACCTTCGAGCAGTACTTA. Its translation is CASSQGGTFEQYL.

This chain joins TRBV5-6 and TRBJ2-4; no reliable D call. The germline V gene encodes CDR1 SGHDT and CDR2 YYEEEE. V dropped 0 bases and J dropped 1 base, with 5 bases sitting between them. The CDR3 has 14 residues. The CDR3 is CASSLGWAKNIQYF. The DNA for the CDR3 is TGTGCCAGCAGCTTGGGGTGGGCCAAAAACATTCAGTACTTC.

Ten or more counts support this clonotype. CDR3 residues: CASSLRWDYQETQYF. The CDR3, as DNA: TGTGCCAGCAGCCTACGTTGGGACTACCAAGAGACCCAGTACTTC. The rearrangement links TRBV6-2 or TRBV6-3 to TRBJ2-5; D is perhaps TRBD2 (6 bases). Per the germline V gene, CDR1 is MNHEY and CDR2 is SVGEGT. Trimming left V 6 bases short and J 0 bases short, with 14 bases between. CDR3 length equals 15 residues.

This clonotype occurred a few times. The J gene is TRBJ1-2, the V gene TRBV19; D call uncertain. Looked up from germline, CDR1 is LNHDA and CDR2 is SQIVND (reference sequence). The CDR3 covers 16 residues. The germline V and J ends were trimmed by 7 bases and 4 bases, with 22 bases remaining between them. CDR3 sequence reads: CASTPYTTEFGYGYTF. The CDR3 DNA reads as TGTGCCAGTACCCCTTACACCACAGAGTTCGGCTATGGCTACACCTTC.

J is TRBJ1-2 and V is TRBV6-1; D remains unclear. The CDR3 sequence is 16 residues long. The germline V and J ends were trimmed by 9 bases and 0 bases, with 20 bases remaining between them. Germline CDR1 MNHNS, CDR2 SASEGT. This CDR3 reads CASSPGSLDSNYGYTF. CDR3 in DNA: TGTGCCAGTTCCCCGGGATCGCTAGATTCTAACTATGGCTACACCTTC.

This clonotype appeared a few times. The genes are TRBV20-1 and TRBJ2-7, with TRBD2 matching 8 bases. In germline, CDR1 is DFQATT, CDR2 SNEGSKA (reference sequence). Losses at the gene ends were 4 bases for V and 4 bases for J; bases not matched to a gene: 12. The CDR3 extends over 15 amino acids. This CDR3 reads CSAMEPAGGAYEQYF. CDR3 bases: TGCAGTGCTATGGAGCCGGCGGGAGGTGCGTACGAGCAGTACTTC.

The chain combines TRBV10-2 with TRBJ2-7, with 10 positions matching TRBD2. The CDR3 spans 15 residues. V shed 2 bases and J 3 bases; nucleotides not matched to a gene: 4. Germline CDR1 reads WSHSY; CDR2 reads SAAADI. The CDR3 nucleotides read TGCGCCAGCAGTGAGGGACTAGCGGCTATCTACGAGCAGTACTTC. It codes for CASSEGLAAIYEQYF.

This clonotype was counted many times. The chain combines TRBV7-9 with TRBJ2-1; a weak D match, TRBD2 (6 bases). Trimming took off 1 base at V and 9 bases at J, with 22 bases between the two ends. CDR3 length equals 17 residues. Looked up from germline, CDR1 is SEHNR and CDR2 is FQNEAQ (reference sequence). The DNA for the CDR3 is TGTGCCAGCAGCTTAGAACTCGACCCCAGCGGGTCAAGTGAGCAGTTCTTC. As protein: CASSLELDPSGSSEQFF.

The chain has TRBV15 and TRBJ2-3, with 11 bases identical to TRBD2. Per the germline V gene, CDR1 is LNHNV and CDR2 is YYDKDF (reference sequence). The ends lost 4 bases at V and 5 bases at J; junction bases unmatched: 5. The CDR3 covers 15 residues. The CDR3 region is CATSIAGGVGDTQYF. The CDR3 DNA sequence: TGTGCCACCAGCATAGCGGGAGGGGTTGGAGATACGCAGTATTTT. Based on the CDR3 plus reference TRBV15 and TRBJ2-3, the full variable domain is DAMVIQNPRYQVTQFGKPVTLSCSQTLNHNVMYWYQQKSSQAPKLLFHYYDKDFNNEADTPDNFQSRRPNTSFCFLDIRSPGLGDTAMYLCATSIAGGVGDTQYFGPGTRLTVL.

This clonotype was found many times. The chain couples TRBV11-1 to TRBJ2-7, with D unresolved. The CDR3 is made up of 13 amino acids. Trimming removed 3 bases at V and 2 bases at J, with 8 bases between. Germline assignment: CDR1 SGHAT and CDR2 FQDESV (reference sequence). The CDR3 sequence is CASSLAATYEQYF. CDR3 DNA sequence: TGTGCCAGCAGCTTGGCAGCGACCTACGAGCAGTACTTC.

The genes are TRBV20-1 and TRBJ2-1; D may be TRBD1 or TRBD2 (6 bases each). The CDR3 has 14 residues. Deletions cut 6 bases from V and 4 bases from J, with 16 bases between. Germline V lookup: CDR1 DFQATT, CDR2 SNEGSKA (reference sequence). The CDR3 DNA reads as TGCAGTGCCCGGGGGCGGGATAGGTACAATGAGCAGTTCTTC. Residues: CSARGRDRYNEQFF.

J is TRBJ1-5 and V is TRBV12-3 or TRBV12-4; 7 bases line up with TRBD1. Losses at the gene ends were 1 base for V and 7 bases for J; bases not matched to a gene: 7. The CDR3 is 15 amino acids. For the CDR3, the DNA is TGTGCCAGCAGTTTAGTAGGCAGGGGGGGACAGCCCCAGCATTTT. This encodes CASSLVGRGGQPQHF.